The clone carrying this TCR beta chain was counted only a few times. Its antigen is undetermined. Arm-PCR of CDR3 regions and iRepertoire HTBI primers were used to build TCR beta libraries. TCRdb ran MiXCR on the multiplex PCR reads and lists one entry per CDR3 protein. The table has roughly 500,000 distinct CDR3 sequences, about 13% seen once. Time point given: newly diagnosed GD, antithyroid drugs for less than 3 months. PBMCs were the source of the RNA used for TCR sequencing. The data derive from a study of regulatory T cells in long-lasting Graves disease. Findings and limits, study-wide: Persistent cases favored TRBV28, TRBJ1-2 and TRBJ2-5.

V lost 4 bases to trimming and J lost 12 bases, with 10 bases between them. The CDR3 has 10 amino acids. From germline, CDR1 is SQVTM and CDR2 ANQGSEA. These sequences were also reported in another study, on T cells in Graves' hyperthyroidism and ophthalmopathy.

This sample comprised peripheral blood mononuclear cells (PBMCs), obtained at new diagnosis, from a patient treated with antithyroid drugs. The rearrangement links TRBV29-1 to TRBJ2-1; D unclear. The sequence derives from a young man with Graves disease. CDR3 sequence reads: CSVVGPRQFF. The CDR3 nucleotides are TGCAGCGTTGTAGGGCCCCGGCAGTTCTTC.